This TCR beta chain was captured by sequencing in a study of OX40 agonist ivuxolimab in advanced cancers. Germline trimming cut 1 base from V and 3 bases from J; bases unmatched to any gene: 4. Germline loops: CDR1 SNHLY, CDR2 FYNNEI. This CDR3 has 16 residues. Using immunoSEQ multiplex PCR, the repertoire was profiled, and TCRdb retains in-frame clones only, with some absent. The sample gives tens of thousands of clones, around 87% of which show up once; under 3% is in the top ten. The rearrangement joins TRBV2 to TRBJ2-1; TRBD2 matches 9 bases. The material was CD4+ or CD8+ T cells sorted from blood, obtained in a trial of the OX40 agonist ivuxolimab. The receptor was isolated from an adult with an advanced solid tumor such as melanoma, head and neck, liver or kidney cancer. The chain's CDR3 is CASSEGRGGGYNEQFF. The CDR3 region has the DNA TGTGCCAGCAGTGAAGGTCGCGGGGGGGGCTACAATGAGCAGTTCTTC.